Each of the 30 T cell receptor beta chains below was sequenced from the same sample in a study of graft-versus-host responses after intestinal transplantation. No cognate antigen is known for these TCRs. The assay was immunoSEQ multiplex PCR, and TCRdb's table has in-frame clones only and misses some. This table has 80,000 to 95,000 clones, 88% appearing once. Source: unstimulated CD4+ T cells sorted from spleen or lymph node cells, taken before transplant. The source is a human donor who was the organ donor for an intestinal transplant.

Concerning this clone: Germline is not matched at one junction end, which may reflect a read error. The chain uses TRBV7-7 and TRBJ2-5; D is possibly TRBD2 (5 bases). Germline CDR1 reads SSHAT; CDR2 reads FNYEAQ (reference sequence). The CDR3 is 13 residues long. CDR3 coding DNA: TGTGCTAGCAGCGGAGGACACCAAGAGACCCAGTACTTC. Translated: CASSGGHQETQYF. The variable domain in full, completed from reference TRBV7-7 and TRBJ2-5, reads GAGVSQSPRYKVTKRGQDVTLRCDPISSHATLYWYQQALGQGPEFLTYFNYEAQPDKSGLPSDRFSAERPEGSISTLTIQRTEQRDSAMYRCASSGGHQETQYFGPGTRLLVL.

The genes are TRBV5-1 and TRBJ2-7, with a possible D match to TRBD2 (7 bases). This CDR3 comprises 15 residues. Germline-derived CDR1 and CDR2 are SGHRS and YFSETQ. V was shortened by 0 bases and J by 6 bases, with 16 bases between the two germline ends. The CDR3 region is CASSLGGGELGEQYF. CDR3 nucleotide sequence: TGCGCCAGCAGCTTGGGCGGGGGCGAGTTAGGCGAGCAGTACTTC.

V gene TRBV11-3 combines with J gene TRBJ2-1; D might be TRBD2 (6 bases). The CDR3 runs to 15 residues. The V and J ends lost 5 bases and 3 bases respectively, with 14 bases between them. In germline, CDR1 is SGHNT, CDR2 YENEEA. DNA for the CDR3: TGTGCCAGCAGCCCGACCGGGACTTACTACAATGAGCAGTTCTTC. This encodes CASSPTGTYYNEQFF.

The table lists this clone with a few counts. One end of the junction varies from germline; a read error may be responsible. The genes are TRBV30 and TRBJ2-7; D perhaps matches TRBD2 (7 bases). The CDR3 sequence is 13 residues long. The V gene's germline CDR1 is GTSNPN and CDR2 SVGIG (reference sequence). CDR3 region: CAGSWGGGYEQYF. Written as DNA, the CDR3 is TGTGCCGGGAGCTGGGGGGGCGGGTACGAGCAGTACTTC.

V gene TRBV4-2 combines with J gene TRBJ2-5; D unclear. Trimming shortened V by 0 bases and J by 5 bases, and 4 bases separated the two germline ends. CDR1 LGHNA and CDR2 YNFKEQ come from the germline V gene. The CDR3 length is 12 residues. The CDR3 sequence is CASSQELETQYF. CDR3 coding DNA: TGTGCCAGCAGCCAAGAACTGGAGACCCAGTACTTC.

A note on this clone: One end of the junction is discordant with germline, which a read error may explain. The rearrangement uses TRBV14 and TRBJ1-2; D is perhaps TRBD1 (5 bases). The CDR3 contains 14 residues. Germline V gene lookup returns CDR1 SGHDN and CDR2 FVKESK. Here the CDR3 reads CASSQDYVSREPHF. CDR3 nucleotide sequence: TGTGCCAGCAGCCAAGATTATGTGAGCAGGGAACCTCACTTC.

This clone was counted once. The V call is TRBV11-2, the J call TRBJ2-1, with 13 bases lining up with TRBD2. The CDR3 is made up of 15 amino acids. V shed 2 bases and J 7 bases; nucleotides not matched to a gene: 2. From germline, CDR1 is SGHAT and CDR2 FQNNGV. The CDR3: CASSLRTSGSNEQFF. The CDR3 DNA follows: TGTGCCAGCAGCTTACGGACTAGCGGGAGTAATGAGCAGTTCTTC.

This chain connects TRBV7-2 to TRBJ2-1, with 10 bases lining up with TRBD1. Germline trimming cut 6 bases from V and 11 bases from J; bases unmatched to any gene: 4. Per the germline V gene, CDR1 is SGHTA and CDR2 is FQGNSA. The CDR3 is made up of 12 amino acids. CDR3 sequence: CASRRQGAKQFF. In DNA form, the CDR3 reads TGTGCCAGCAGGAGACAGGGGGCCAAGCAGTTCTTC.

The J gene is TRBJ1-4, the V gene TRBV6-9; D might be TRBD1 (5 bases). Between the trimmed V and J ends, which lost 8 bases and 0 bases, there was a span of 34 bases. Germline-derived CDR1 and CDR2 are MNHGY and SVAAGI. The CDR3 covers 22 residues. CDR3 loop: CASGGRSDVGAGYPATNEKLFF. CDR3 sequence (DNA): TGTGCCAGCGGAGGGCGGTCGGATGTCGGGGCAGGTTACCCTGCAACTAATGAAAAACTGTTTTTT.

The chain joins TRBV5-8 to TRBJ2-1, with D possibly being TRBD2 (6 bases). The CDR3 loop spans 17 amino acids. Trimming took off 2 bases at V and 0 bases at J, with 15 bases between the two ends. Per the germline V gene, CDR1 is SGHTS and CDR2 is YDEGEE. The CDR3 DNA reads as TGTGCCAGCAGCTTATACCGCGGGGCCAGCTCCTACAATGAGCAGTTCTTC. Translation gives CASSLYRGASSYNEQFF. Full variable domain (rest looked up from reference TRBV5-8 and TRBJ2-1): EAGVTQSPTHLIKTRGQQATLRCSPISGHTSVYWYQQALGLGLQFLLWYDEGEERNRGNFPPRFSGRQFPNYSSELNVNALELEDSALYLCASSLYRGASSYNEQFFGPGTRLTVL.

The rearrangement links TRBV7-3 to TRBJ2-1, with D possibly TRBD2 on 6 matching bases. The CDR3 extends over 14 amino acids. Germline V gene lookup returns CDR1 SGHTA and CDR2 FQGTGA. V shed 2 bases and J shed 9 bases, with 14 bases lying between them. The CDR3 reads CASSLSPGEGEQFF. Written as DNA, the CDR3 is TGTGCCAGCAGCTTATCACCGGGAGAAGGTGAGCAGTTCTTC.

This CDR3 is CASRWDIYYTEAFF. CDR3 sequence (DNA): TGTGCCAGTAGATGGGACATTTATTACACTGAAGCTTTCTTT. The chain joins TRBV19 to TRBJ1-1; the D gene is possibly TRBD1 (6 bases). V was shortened by 6 bases and J by 3 bases, with 14 bases between the two germline ends. Germline values: CDR1 LNHDA, CDR2 SQIVND (reference sequence). This CDR3 region has 14 residues.

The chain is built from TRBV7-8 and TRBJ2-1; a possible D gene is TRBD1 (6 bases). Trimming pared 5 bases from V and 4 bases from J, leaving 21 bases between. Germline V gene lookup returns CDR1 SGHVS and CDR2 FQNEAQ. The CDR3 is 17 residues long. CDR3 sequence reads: CASSQNRVTFGYNEQFF. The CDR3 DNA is TGTGCCAGCAGCCAAAACAGGGTTACTTTTGGGTACAATGAGCAGTTCTTC.

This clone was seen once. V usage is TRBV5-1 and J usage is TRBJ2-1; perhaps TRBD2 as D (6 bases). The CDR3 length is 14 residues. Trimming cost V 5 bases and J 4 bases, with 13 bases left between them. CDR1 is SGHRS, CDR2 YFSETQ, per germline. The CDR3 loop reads CASSGSGRYNEQFF. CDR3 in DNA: TGCGCCAGCAGTGGGAGCGGGCGGTACAATGAGCAGTTCTTC.

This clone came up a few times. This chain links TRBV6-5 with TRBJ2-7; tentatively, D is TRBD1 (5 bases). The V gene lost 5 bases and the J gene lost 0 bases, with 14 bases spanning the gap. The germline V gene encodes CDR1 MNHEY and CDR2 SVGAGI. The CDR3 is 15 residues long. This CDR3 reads CASSNHRTRSYEQYF. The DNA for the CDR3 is TGTGCCAGCAGTAATCACAGGACACGCTCCTACGAGCAGTACTTC.

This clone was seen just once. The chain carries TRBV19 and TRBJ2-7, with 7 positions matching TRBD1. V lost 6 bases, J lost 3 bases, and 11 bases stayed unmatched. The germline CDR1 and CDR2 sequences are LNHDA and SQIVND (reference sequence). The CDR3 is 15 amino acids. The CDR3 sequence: CASSKDRLGLYEQYF. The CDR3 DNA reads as TGTGCCAGTAGCAAGGACAGGTTAGGACTCTACGAGCAGTACTTC.

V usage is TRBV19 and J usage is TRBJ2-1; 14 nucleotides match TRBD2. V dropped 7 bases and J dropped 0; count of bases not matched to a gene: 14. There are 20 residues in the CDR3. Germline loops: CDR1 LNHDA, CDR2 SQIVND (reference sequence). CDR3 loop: CASNPRGLGTSGSSYNEQFF. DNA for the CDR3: TGTGCCAGTAACCCTAGGGGGCTTGGGACTAGCGGGAGCTCCTACAATGAGCAGTTCTTC.

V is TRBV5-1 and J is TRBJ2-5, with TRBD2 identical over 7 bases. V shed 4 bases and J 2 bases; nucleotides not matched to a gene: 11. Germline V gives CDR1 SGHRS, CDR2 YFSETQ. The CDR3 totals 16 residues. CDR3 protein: CASSPPGRGGQETQYF. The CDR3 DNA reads TGCGCCAGCAGCCCCCCAGGGCGGGGAGGGCAAGAGACCCAGTACTTC.

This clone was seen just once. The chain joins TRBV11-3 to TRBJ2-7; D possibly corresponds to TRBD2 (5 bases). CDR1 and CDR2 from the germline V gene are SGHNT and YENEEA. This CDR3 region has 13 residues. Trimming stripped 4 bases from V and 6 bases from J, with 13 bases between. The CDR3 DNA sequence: TGTGCCAGCAGCTCCCACCCGGGGAGCGAGCAGTACTTC. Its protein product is CASSSHPGSEQYF.

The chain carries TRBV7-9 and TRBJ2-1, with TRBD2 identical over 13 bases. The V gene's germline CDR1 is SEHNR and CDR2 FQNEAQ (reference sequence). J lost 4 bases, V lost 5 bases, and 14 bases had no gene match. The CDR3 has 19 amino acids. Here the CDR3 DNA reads TGTGCCAGCAGCCCATGGACTAGCGGGGGCCGGGGCCCTTACAATGAGCAGTTCTTC. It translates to CASSPWTSGGRGPYNEQFF.

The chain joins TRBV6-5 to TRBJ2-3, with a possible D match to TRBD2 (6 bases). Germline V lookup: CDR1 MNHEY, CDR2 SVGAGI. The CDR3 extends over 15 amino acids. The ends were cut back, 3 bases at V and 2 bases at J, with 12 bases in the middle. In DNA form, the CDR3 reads TGTGCCAGCAGTTATGGGGCTAGCGCCACAGATACGCAGTATTTT. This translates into CASSYGASATDTQYF.

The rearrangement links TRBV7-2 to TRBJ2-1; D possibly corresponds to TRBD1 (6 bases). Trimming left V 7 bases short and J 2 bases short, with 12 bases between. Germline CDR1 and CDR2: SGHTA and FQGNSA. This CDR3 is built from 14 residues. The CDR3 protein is CASTDPGAYNEQFF. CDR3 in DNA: TGTGCCAGCACCGACCCAGGGGCCTACAATGAGCAGTTCTTC.

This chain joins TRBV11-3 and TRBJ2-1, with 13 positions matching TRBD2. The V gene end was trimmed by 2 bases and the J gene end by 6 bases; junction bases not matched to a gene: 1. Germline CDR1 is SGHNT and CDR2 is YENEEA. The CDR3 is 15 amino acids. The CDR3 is CASSLTSGGGNEQFF. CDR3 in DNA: TGTGCCAGCAGCTTAACTAGCGGGGGGGGCAATGAGCAGTTCTTC.

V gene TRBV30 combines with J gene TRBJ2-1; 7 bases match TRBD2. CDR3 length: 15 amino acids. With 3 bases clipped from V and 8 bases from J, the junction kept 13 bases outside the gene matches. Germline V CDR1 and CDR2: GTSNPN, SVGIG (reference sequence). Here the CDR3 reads CAWSASGVKGDEQFF. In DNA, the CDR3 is TGTGCCTGGAGCGCCAGCGGGGTAAAGGGTGATGAGCAGTTCTTC.

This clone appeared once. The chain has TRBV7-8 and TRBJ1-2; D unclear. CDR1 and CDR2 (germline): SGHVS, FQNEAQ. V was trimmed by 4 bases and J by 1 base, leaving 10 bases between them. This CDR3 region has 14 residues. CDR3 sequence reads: CASSWSVINYGYTF. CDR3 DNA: TGTGCCAGCAGCTGGAGCGTAATTAACTATGGCTACACCTTC.

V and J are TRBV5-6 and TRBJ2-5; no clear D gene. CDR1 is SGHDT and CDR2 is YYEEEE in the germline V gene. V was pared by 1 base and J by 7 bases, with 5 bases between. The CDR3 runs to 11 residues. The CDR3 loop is CASSLRLTQYF. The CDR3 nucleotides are TGTGCCAGCAGCTTGCGTTTGACCCAGTACTTC.

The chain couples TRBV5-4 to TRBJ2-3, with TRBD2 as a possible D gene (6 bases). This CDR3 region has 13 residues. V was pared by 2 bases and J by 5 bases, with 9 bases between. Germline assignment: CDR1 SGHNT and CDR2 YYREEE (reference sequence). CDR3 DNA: TGTGCCAGCAGCTTCCGGACTAAAGATACGCAGTATTTT. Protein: CASSFRTKDTQYF.

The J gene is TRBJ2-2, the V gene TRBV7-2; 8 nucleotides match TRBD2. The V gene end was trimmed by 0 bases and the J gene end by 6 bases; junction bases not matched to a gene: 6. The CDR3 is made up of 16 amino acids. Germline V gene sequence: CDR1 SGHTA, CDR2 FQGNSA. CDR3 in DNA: TGTGCCAGCAGCTTAGCGCGGGGGGCAAGGGCCGGGGAGCTGTTTTTT. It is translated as CASSLARGARAGELFF.

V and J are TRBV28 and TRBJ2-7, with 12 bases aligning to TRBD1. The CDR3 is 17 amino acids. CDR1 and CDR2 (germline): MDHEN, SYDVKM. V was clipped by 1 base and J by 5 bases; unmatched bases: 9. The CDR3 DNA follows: TGTGCCAGCAGTTTATTGGGCGGGACAGGGGGCGAGAACGAGCAGTACTTC. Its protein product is CASSLLGGTGGENEQYF.

CDR3 protein: CASSTRQGYEQYF. CDR3 nucleotide sequence: TGTGCCAGCAGCACACGACAGGGCTACGAGCAGTACTTC. The chain links TRBV7-9 to TRBJ2-7; 7 nucleotides line up with TRBD1. CDR1 and CDR2 from the germline V gene are SEHNR and FQNEAQ (reference sequence). Trimming removed 5 bases from V and 3 bases from J; junction bases left unmatched: 4. This CDR3 is 13 amino acids long.